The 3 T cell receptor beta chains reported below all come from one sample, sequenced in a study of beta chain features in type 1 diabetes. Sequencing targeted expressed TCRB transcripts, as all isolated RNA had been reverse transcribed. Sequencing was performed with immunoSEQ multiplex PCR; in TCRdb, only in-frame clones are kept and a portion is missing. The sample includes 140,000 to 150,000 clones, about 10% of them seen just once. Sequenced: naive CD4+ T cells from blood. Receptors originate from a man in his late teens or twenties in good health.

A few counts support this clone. The CDR3 protein is CASSSQGTLNTGELFF. The CDR3 DNA is TGTGCCAGCAGCTCACAGGGGACTCTGAACACCGGGGAGCTGTTTTTT. V is TRBV7-3 and J is TRBJ2-2; D is possibly TRBD1 (7 bases). Germline loops: CDR1 SGHTA, CDR2 FQGTGA. The CDR3 is 16 residues long. V lost 4 bases to trimming and J lost 1 base, with 13 bases between them.

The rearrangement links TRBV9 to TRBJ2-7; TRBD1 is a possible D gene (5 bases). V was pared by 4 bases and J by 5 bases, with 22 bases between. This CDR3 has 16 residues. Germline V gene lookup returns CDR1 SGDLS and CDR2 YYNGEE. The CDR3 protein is CASSQLPDRLPHEQYF. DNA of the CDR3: TGTGCCAGCAGCCAATTACCCGACAGACTCCCCCACGAGCAGTACTTC.

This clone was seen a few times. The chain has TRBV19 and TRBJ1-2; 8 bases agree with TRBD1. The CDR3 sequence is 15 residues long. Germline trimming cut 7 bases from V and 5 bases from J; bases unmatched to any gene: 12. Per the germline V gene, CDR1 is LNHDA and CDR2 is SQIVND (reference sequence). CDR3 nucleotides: TGTGCCAGTACCTCACCGGACAGGGCAATTTATGGCTACACCTTC. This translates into CASTSPDRAIYGYTF.